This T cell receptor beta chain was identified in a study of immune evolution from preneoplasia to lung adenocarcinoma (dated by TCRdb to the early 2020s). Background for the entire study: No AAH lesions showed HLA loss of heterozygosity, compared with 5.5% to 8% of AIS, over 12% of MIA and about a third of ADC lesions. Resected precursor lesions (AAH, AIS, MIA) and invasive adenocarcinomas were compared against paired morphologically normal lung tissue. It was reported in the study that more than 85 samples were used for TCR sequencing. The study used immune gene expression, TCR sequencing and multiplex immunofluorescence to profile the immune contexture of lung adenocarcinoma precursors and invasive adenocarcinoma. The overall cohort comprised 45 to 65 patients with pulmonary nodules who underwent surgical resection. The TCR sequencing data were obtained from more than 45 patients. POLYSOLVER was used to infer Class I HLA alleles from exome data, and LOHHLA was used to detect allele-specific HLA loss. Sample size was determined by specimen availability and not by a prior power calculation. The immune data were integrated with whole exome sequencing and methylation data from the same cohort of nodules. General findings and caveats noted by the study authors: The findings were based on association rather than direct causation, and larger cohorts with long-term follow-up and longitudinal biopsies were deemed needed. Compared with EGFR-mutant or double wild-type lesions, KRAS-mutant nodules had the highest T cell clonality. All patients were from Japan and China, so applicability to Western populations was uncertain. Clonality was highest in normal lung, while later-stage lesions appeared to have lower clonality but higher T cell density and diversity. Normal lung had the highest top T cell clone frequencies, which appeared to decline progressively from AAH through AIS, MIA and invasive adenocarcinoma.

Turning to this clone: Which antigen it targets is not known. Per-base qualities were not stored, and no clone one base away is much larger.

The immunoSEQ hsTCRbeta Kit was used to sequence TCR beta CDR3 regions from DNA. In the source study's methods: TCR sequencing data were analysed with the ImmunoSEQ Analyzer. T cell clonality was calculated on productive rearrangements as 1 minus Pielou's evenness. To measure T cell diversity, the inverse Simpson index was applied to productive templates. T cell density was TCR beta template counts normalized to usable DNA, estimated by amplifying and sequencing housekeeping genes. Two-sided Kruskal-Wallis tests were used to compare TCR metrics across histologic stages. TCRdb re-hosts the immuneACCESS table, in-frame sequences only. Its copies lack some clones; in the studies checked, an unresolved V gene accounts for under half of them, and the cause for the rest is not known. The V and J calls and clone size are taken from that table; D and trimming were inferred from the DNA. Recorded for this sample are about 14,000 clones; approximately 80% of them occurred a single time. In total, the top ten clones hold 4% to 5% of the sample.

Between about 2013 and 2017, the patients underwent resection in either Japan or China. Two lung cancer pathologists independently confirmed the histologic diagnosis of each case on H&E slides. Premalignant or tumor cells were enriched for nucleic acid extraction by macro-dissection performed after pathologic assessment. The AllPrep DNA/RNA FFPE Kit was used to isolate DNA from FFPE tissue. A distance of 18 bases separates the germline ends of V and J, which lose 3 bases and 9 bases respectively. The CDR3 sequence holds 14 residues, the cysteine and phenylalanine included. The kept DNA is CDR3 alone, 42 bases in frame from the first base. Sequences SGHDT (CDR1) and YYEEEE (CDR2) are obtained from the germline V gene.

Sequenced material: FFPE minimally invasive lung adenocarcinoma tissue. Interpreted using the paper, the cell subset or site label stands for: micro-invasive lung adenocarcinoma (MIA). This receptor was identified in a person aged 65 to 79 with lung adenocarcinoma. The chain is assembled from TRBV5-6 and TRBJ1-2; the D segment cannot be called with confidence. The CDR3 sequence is CASSYLGGSVSYTF. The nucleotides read TGTGCCAGCAGCTACCTTGGAGGGTCCGTTAGCTACACCTTC.